This TCR beta chain was sequenced in a study of blood T cell repertoires in COVID-19. Study-wide background: From the United States, Italy and Spain came samples of acute and convalescent COVID-19. Sources were T cells, B-cell-depleted T cells, or PBMCs; the material itself was cDNA or gDNA.

This clone was counted once. Original data processing: Nucleated cell number was recorded as an estimate derived from reference gene primer amplification. Generated by immunoSEQ multiplex PCR, the TCRdb table keeps only in-frame clones and is missing some. Clone size and V and J calls were adopted from that table, with D and trimming inferred from the DNA. The table lists about 100,000 clones, roughly nine tenths of them singletons. The length of the CDR3 is 13 residues. V was clipped by 4 bases and J by 4 bases, with 10 bases between them. CDR1 and CDR2 (germline): SNHLY, FYNNEI. The source is a man in his 60s with acute or convalescent COVID-19. The V gene is TRBV2, the J gene TRBJ1-1; D is possibly TRBD1 (6 bases). Material: peripheral blood. For the CDR3, the DNA is TGTGCCAGCAGTGGTAGCAGGGGCACTGAAGCTTTCTTT. Protein product: CASSGSRGTEAFF. The variable domain in full, completed from reference TRBV2 and TRBJ1-1, reads EPEVTQTPSHQVTQMGQEVILRCVPISNHLYFYWYRQILGQKVEFLVSFYNNEISEKSEIFDDQFSVERPDGSNFTLKIRSTKLEDSAMYFCASSGSRGTEAFFGQGTRLTVV.